Reported below is one TCR beta chain. Antigen: not known. TCRdb processed the reads anew with MiXCR; each CDR3 protein has one entry. The sample contains a few hundred thousand distinct CDR3 sequences, 8% to 10% of which appear only once. The sample belongs to a study of T cell repertoires in cytomegalovirus infection. Study as a whole: Public TCR beta signatures provided an indication of both CMV infection and a matching HLA type. Study results and limitations: HLA-C-restricted CMV-specific TCR beta clonotypes were dominant in the ex vivo response. People with CMV and the relevant HLA were identified by cumulative public TCR beta family frequency.

This CDR3 is 15 amino acids long. Germline V CDR1 and CDR2: MDHEN, SYDVKM. The junction had 12 bases not matched to a gene; V was cut back by 10 bases and J by 0 bases. The TCR sequence derives from a human donor in good health (CMV status not recorded). Some clones in this sample may be carry-over from other donors' samples. Sequencing was done on a sample of PBMCs. This chain joins TRBV28 and TRBJ2-7; 7 bases are shared with TRBD2. In DNA form, the CDR3 reads TGTGCCAACAGCCCCGGGGGAGGGAGCTCCTACGAGCAGTACTTC. Amino acids: CANSPGGGSSYEQYF.